The 15 T cell receptor beta chains reported below all come from one sample, sequenced in a study of OX40 agonist ivuxolimab in advanced cancers. Sequencing used immunoSEQ multiplex PCR; TCRdb keeps in-frame clones, though not all of them. The sample includes fewer than 75,000 clones, 88% of them seen just once. The sequencing here drew on CD4+ or CD8+ T cells sorted from blood, taken in a trial of the OX40 agonist ivuxolimab. These TCRs come from an adult with an advanced solid tumor such as melanoma, head and neck, liver or kidney cancer.

The chain joins TRBV9 to TRBJ2-3, with 8 bases identical to TRBD2. The V and J ends lost 4 bases and 4 bases, in that order; junction bases with no gene match: 11. The CDR3 is made up of 16 amino acids. Germline lookup yields CDR1 SGDLS and CDR2 YYNGEE. The CDR3 DNA follows: TGTGCCAGCAGCCGCGACACCGGGACTAGAGCAGATACGCAGTATTTT. Protein sequence: CASSRDTGTRADTQYF.

This chain connects TRBV6-1 to TRBJ2-5; D perhaps matches TRBD2 (5 bases). With 1 base removed from V and 8 bases from J, the gap between germline ends came to 8 bases. CDR1 and CDR2 (germline): MNHNS, SASEGT. CDR3 size: 12 residues. The CDR3 sequence is CASSEVRATQYF. The CDR3 coding sequence is TGTGCCAGCAGTGAAGTGAGGGCCACCCAGTACTTC.

The J gene is TRBJ2-1, the V gene TRBV9; D is unclear. Germline lookup yields CDR1 SGDLS and CDR2 YYNGEE. This CDR3 spans 15 amino acids. The V end lost 0 bases, the J end lost 7 bases, and 14 bases lay between the germline ends. The CDR3 DNA is TGTGCCAGCAGCGTAGATCTCAGTGCGGAAAATGAGCAGTTCTTC. Residues: CASSVDLSAENEQFF.

The chain carries TRBV2 and TRBJ1-1, with a weak D call TRBD1 (6 bases). Germline V gene lookup returns CDR1 SNHLY and CDR2 FYNNEI. CDR3 size: 14 residues. Between the trimmed V and J ends, which lost 6 bases and 5 bases, there was a span of 16 bases. This chain's CDR3 is CASRLYRVRTEAFF. CDR3 coding DNA: TGTGCCAGCAGACTTTACAGGGTTCGGACTGAAGCTTTCTTT.

The rearrangement links TRBV30 to TRBJ2-1; D unclear. The V end lost 2 bases, the J end lost 6 bases, and 8 bases lay between the germline ends. This CDR3 comprises 12 residues. Per the germline V gene, CDR1 is GTSNPN and CDR2 is SVGIG (reference sequence). The CDR3 coding sequence is TGTGCCTGGAGTCCGGTGGGCAATGAGCAGTTCTTC. The encoded protein is CAWSPVGNEQFF.

This chain connects TRBV4-1 to TRBJ2-7; TRBD2 matches at 8 bases. J was trimmed by 0 bases and V by 0 bases; bases with no gene match: 4. Germline lookup yields CDR1 MGHRA and CDR2 YSYEKL. The CDR3 consists of 16 residues. The CDR3, as DNA: TGCGCCAGCAGCCAAGATAGCGGGGTGAGCTCCTACGAGCAGTACTTC. This translates into CASSQDSGVSSYEQYF.

This clone was detected once. The V and J genes are TRBV5-4 and TRBJ2-7; D ambiguous. CDR3 size: 19 residues. Germline lookup yields CDR1 SGHNT and CDR2 YYREEE (reference sequence). V lost 0 bases and J 1 base, leaving 23 bases between the germline ends. CDR3 region: CASSLAQGFRSEGSYEQYF. In DNA, the CDR3 is TGTGCCAGCAGCTTGGCCCAAGGTTTTCGGTCAGAAGGTTCCTACGAGCAGTACTTC.

This clone has only one observation. V usage is TRBV6-6 and J usage is TRBJ1-5; no reliable D call. V was clipped by 0 bases and J by 0 bases, with 3 bases between them. Germline values: CDR1 MNHNY, CDR2 SVGAGI (reference sequence). CDR3 size: 14 residues. The CDR3 nucleotides read TGTGCCAGCAGTTACTCGCGTAGCAATCAGCCCCAGCATTTT. It encodes CASSYSRSNQPQHF.

The chain links TRBV6-5 to TRBJ2-7; no firm D call. This CDR3 spans 16 amino acids. CDR1 is MNHEY, CDR2 SVGAGI, per germline. The V and J ends lost 0 bases and 0 bases respectively, with 12 bases between them. CDR3 sequence: CASSYSMGYNSYEQYF. The CDR3 DNA reads as TGTGCCAGCAGTTACTCGATGGGTTATAACTCCTACGAGCAGTACTTC.

The chain carries TRBV10-3 and TRBJ2-5; 7 nucleotides match TRBD1. Germline loops: CDR1 ENHRY, CDR2 SYGVKD. The CDR3 runs to 14 residues. With 5 bases clipped from V and 3 bases from J, the junction kept 6 bases outside the gene matches. As DNA, the CDR3 is TGTGCCATCAGTCTGGGACAGACTAAAGAGACCCAGTACTTC. This encodes CAISLGQTKETQYF.

V gene TRBV10-3 combines with J gene TRBJ2-1; 8 bases map to TRBD1. V shed 3 bases and J 15 bases; nucleotides not matched to a gene: 13. This CDR3 is built from 14 residues. Germline V CDR1 and CDR2: ENHRY, SYGVKD. The DNA for the CDR3 is TGTGCCATCAGTGAACGAGCAGGGGGCGAGGGGTGGTTCTTC. It yields the protein CAISERAGGEGWFF.

The rearrangement joins TRBV4-1 to TRBJ2-7, with TRBD2 identical over 11 bases. CDR3 size: 15 residues. The V gene's germline CDR1 is MGHRA and CDR2 YSYEKL. The junction had 4 bases not matched to a gene; V was cut back by 4 bases and J by 2 bases. CDR3 amino acids: CASSLLAGGAYEQYF. The CDR3 DNA is TGCGCCAGCAGCCTCCTAGCGGGAGGAGCCTACGAGCAGTACTTC.

V gene TRBV6-1 combines with J gene TRBJ1-1; D unclear. Trimming shortened V by 1 base and J by 1 base, and 4 bases separated the two germline ends. The germline gives CDR1 MNHNS, CDR2 SASEGT. The CDR3 has 13 residues. The CDR3 DNA reads TGTGCCAGCAGTGAAGTATGGAACACTGAAGCTTTCTTT. Translating gives CASSEVWNTEAFF.

This rearrangement joins TRBV30 to TRBJ2-5; 11 positions match TRBD2. This CDR3 region has 15 residues. V lost 1 base and J lost 5; bases outside the gene matches: 6. CDR1 and CDR2 from the germline V gene are GTSNPN and SVGIG (reference sequence). CDR3 in amino acids: CAWSALAGVVETQYF. The DNA of the CDR3 is TGTGCCTGGAGTGCACTAGCGGGAGTGGTGGAGACCCAGTACTTC. The complete variable domain, with remaining parts taken from reference TRBV30 and TRBJ2-5, reads SQTIHQWPATLVQPVGSPLSLECTVEGTSNPNLYWYRQAAGRGLQLLFYSVGIGQISSEVPQNLSASRPQDRQFILSSKKLLLSDSGFYLCAWSALAGVVETQYFGPGTRLLVL.

As regards this clone: Different DNA sequences within this sample yield the same CDR3. V and J are TRBV30 and TRBJ2-4; tentatively, D is TRBD2 (5 bases). With 5 bases removed from V and 0 bases from J, the gap between germline ends came to 14 bases. Germline-derived CDR1 and CDR2 are GTSNPN and SVGIG (reference sequence). This CDR3 has 15 residues. CDR3 sequence: CAWGVGSLAKNIQYF. The CDR3 region has the DNA TGTGCCTGGGGGGTGGGGAGCCTAGCCAAAAACATTCAGTACTTC.